The text below deals with one TCR beta chain. Its cognate antigen is unknown. The data derive from a study of cytomegalovirus exposure and HLA in healthy donors. This CDR3 region has 15 residues. Looked up from germline, CDR1 is KGHSH and CDR2 is LQKENI. V gave up 0 bases and J gave up 6 bases, with 14 bases separating them. TCRdb's copy holds only in-frame clones and misses some; the assay was immunoSEQ multiplex PCR. The sample holds about 64,000 clones, 92% seen once. Study results and caveats: In vitro assays verified that a few CMV-associated chains recognized CMV antigens specifically. Fewer than 200 TCR beta chains were listed as cytomegalovirus-associated. Reports described diagnosis of cytomegalovirus status by the classifier as highly specific and sensitive. TCR clusters originating in the first cohort tended to co-occur in the roughly 130 validation repertoires, according to a later analysis.

The sequence was obtained from a young woman in good health and CMV-seronegative. The V call is TRBV18, the J call TRBJ1-1, with D perhaps TRBD1 (5 bases). Sequenced: PBMCs. Here the CDR3 reads CASSPPESRGPEAFF. As DNA, the CDR3 is TGTGCCAGCTCACCACCGGAGTCGCGGGGACCTGAAGCTTTCTTT.